This T cell receptor beta chain comes out of a study of CD4+ T cells in melanoma. This table comes from immunoSEQ multiplex PCR, and its TCRdb copy is limited to in-frame clones, with some not included. The sample lists about 140,000 clones, roughly 91% occurring once. The CDR3 is made up of 15 amino acids. The germline CDR1 and CDR2 sequences are MGHRA and YSYEKL. V lost 4 bases to trimming and J lost 0 bases, with 10 bases between them. The TCR originated in a human donor with melanoma. The V gene is TRBV4-1, the J gene TRBJ1-5; D gene unclear. The CDR3 sequence: CASSRESYSNQPQHF. The CDR3 DNA reads TGCGCCAGCAGCCGGGAGAGTTATAGCAATCAGCCCCAGCATTTT.